A selection of T cell receptor beta chains follows, all from one sample in a study of Graves' ophthalmopathy and Graves' hyperthyroidism. TCRdb re-called the multiplex PCR reads with MiXCR, one entry per CDR3 protein. This sample carries about 590,000 distinct CDR3 sequences, under 40% of them seen once, and the ten largest clones take roughly 4%. What was sequenced was peripheral blood or thyroid tissue (not recorded which). These receptors were taken from an adult man with Graves' hyperthyroidism. The CDR3 runs from the conserved cysteine through the conserved F or W. Fields, in order: clone size, D gene, V gene, J gene, CDR3 protein, CDR3 DNA. D genes are given only for firm matches. The size field is filled for only some rows; it gives once, few, many or a size class.

clone size: .; D gene: TRBD2; V gene: TRBV7-6; J gene: TRBJ2-1; CDR3 protein: CASSLTSGGDNEQFF; CDR3 DNA: TGTGCCAGCAGCCTGACTAGCGGGGGGGACAATGAGCAGTTCTTC
clone size: .; D gene: .; V gene: TRBV12-3/TRBV12-4; J gene: TRBJ2-7; CDR3 protein: CASSLALLGGQYF; CDR3 DNA: TGTGCCAGCAGTTTAGCGCTCTTGGGCGGGCAGTACTTC
clone size: .; D gene: .; V gene: TRBV25-1; J gene: TRBJ2-7; CDR3 protein: CASSLSPAKYEQYF; CDR3 DNA: TGTGCCAGCAGTTTATCCCCAGCAAAGTACGAGCAGTACTTC
clone size: .; D gene: .; V gene: TRBV20-1; J gene: TRBJ1-2; CDR3 protein: CSPRQLLDYGYTF; CDR3 DNA: TGCAGTCCCCGACAGCTTTTGGACTATGGCTACACCTTC
clone size: few; D gene: .; V gene: TRBV5-1; J gene: TRBJ2-1; CDR3 protein: CASSFGQLSNEQFF; CDR3 DNA: TGCGCCAGCAGCTTTGGTCAGTTGTCCAATGAGCAGTTCTTC
clone size: many; D gene: TRBD1; V gene: TRBV5-1; J gene: TRBJ1-6; CDR3 protein: CASSVSQGESPLHF; CDR3 DNA: TGCGCCAGCAGCGTATCACAGGGGGAATCACCCCTCCACTTT
clone size: once; D gene: .; V gene: TRBV7-9; J gene: TRBJ1-2; CDR3 protein: CASSVGLAGRRGYTF; CDR3 DNA: TGTGCCAGCAGCGTTGGACTAGCGGGGCGGCGTGGCTACACCTTC
clone size: .; D gene: .; V gene: TRBV7-2; J gene: TRBJ2-7; CDR3 protein: CASSLALGHIYEQYF; CDR3 DNA: TGTGCCAGCAGCTTAGCTTTGGGACACATCTACGAGCAGTACTTC
clone size: once; D gene: TRBD2; V gene: TRBV24-1; J gene: TRBJ2-3; CDR3 protein: CATSDTGLTSGYGTDTQYF; CDR3 DNA: TGTGCCACCAGTGATACGGGGCTGACTAGCGGCTACGGCACAGATACGCAGTATTTT
clone size: few; D gene: .; V gene: TRBV6-5; J gene: TRBJ1-1; CDR3 protein: CASSDREAGPNTEAFF; CDR3 DNA: TGTGCCAGCAGTGATCGGGAGGCAGGGCCTAACACTGAAGCTTTCTTT
clone size: .; D gene: TRBD1; V gene: TRBV7-2; J gene: TRBJ2-5; CDR3 protein: CASSLGGQGVQETQYF; CDR3 DNA: TGTGCCAGCAGCTTAGGCGGACAGGGGGTACAAGAGACCCAGTACTTC
clone size: .; D gene: .; V gene: TRBV2; J gene: TRBJ2-5; CDR3 protein: CAGRTGPGGVETQYF; CDR3 DNA: TGTGCCGGTAGGACAGGACCCGGGGGAGTAGAGACCCAGTACTTC
clone size: .; D gene: .; V gene: TRBV29-1; J gene: TRBJ2-5; CDR3 protein: CSVDYQGAGETQYF; CDR3 DNA: TGCAGCGTTGATTATCAGGGCGCGGGGGAGACCCAGTACTTC
clone size: .; D gene: TRBD2; V gene: TRBV7-9; J gene: TRBJ2-5; CDR3 protein: CASSLGTSGRGETQYF; CDR3 DNA: TGCGCCAGCAGCTTGGGGACTAGCGGGAGAGGAGAGACCCAGTACTTC
clone size: many; D gene: .; V gene: TRBV12-3/TRBV12-4; J gene: TRBJ2-2; CDR3 protein: CASSPRQRLDTGELFF; CDR3 DNA: TGTGCCAGCAGTCCTCGACAGAGACTTGACACCGGGGAGCTGTTTTTT
clone size: once; D gene: .; V gene: TRBV29-1; J gene: TRBJ2-3; CDR3 protein: CSVEGASPGTQYF; CDR3 DNA: TGCAGCGTTGAAGGGGCGTCACCCGGTACGCAGTATTTT
clone size: few; D gene: TRBD1; V gene: TRBV3-1; J gene: TRBJ2-7; CDR3 protein: CASSQDIRRQGAYEQYF; CDR3 DNA: TGTGCCAGCAGCCAAGACATTAGGAGGCAGGGGGCATACGAGCAGTACTTC
clone size: many; D gene: TRBD2; V gene: TRBV7-9; J gene: TRBJ2-7; CDR3 protein: CASSSPGSGAYEQYF; CDR3 DNA: TGTGCCAGCAGCTCCCCCGGTAGCGGGGCCTACGAGCAGTACTTC
clone size: .; D gene: .; V gene: TRBV10-3; J gene: TRBJ2-5; CDR3 protein: CAISGGVGDQGGETQYF; CDR3 DNA: TGTGCCATCAGTGGGGGTGTAGGGGACCAGGGCGGAGAGACCCAGTACTTC
clone size: .; D gene: .; V gene: TRBV30; J gene: TRBJ1-2; CDR3 protein: CAWSGGGVGYGCTF; CDR3 DNA: TGTGCCTGGAGTGGTGGTGGGGTTGGCTATGGCTGCACCTTC
clone size: .; D gene: .; V gene: TRBV28; J gene: TRBJ1-4; CDR3 protein: CASLRDGGWSNEKLFF; CDR3 DNA: TGTGCCAGCCTAAGGGACGGGGGGTGGTCTAATGAAAAACTGTTTTTT
clone size: many; D gene: .; V gene: TRBV29-1; J gene: TRBJ2-2; CDR3 protein: CSVAEGAQGELFF; CDR3 DNA: TGCAGCGTTGCGGAGGGGGCGCAGGGGGAGCTGTTTTTT
clone size: many; D gene: TRBD1; V gene: TRBV27; J gene: TRBJ2-7; CDR3 protein: CASSPRDRETYEQYF; CDR3 DNA: TGTGCCAGCAGTCCGCGGGACAGGGAGACCTACGAGCAGTACTTC
clone size: many; D gene: .; V gene: TRBV9; J gene: TRBJ1-6; CDR3 protein: CASSVAGDGYNSPLHF; CDR3 DNA: TGTGCCAGCAGCGTAGCGGGGGATGGGTATAATTCACCCCTCCACTTT
clone size: .; D gene: TRBD1; V gene: TRBV7-9; J gene: TRBJ2-1; CDR3 protein: CASSILAGGASNEQFF; CDR3 DNA: TGTGCCAGTAGTATATTGGCAGGGGGCGCGTCCAATGAGCAGTTCTTC
clone size: .; D gene: .; V gene: TRBV6-6; J gene: TRBJ1-4; CDR3 protein: CASSLGISNGKLFF; CDR3 DNA: TGTGCCAGCAGCCTCGGGATATCTAATGGAAAACTGTTTTTT
clone size: .; D gene: .; V gene: TRBV9; J gene: TRBJ2-2; CDR3 protein: CASSVVSGSPTGELFF; CDR3 DNA: TGTGCCAGCAGCGTAGTCAGTGGGAGCCCCACCGGGGAGCTGTTTTTT
clone size: many; D gene: .; V gene: TRBV13; J gene: TRBJ2-7; CDR3 protein: CASSADRYEQYF; CDR3 DNA: TGTGCCAGCAGCGCCGACCGCTACGAGCAGTACTTC
clone size: many; D gene: .; V gene: TRBV5-6; J gene: TRBJ1-1; CDR3 protein: CASSSTASGVSNTEAFF; CDR3 DNA: TGTGCCAGCAGCTCGACCGCCTCAGGGGTTTCGAACACTGAAGCTTTCTTT
clone size: .; D gene: .; V gene: TRBV15; J gene: TRBJ1-2; CDR3 protein: CATSSLSPEDNYGYTF; CDR3 DNA: TGTGCCACCAGCAGCCTCTCCCCCGAGGACAACTATGGCTACACCTTC